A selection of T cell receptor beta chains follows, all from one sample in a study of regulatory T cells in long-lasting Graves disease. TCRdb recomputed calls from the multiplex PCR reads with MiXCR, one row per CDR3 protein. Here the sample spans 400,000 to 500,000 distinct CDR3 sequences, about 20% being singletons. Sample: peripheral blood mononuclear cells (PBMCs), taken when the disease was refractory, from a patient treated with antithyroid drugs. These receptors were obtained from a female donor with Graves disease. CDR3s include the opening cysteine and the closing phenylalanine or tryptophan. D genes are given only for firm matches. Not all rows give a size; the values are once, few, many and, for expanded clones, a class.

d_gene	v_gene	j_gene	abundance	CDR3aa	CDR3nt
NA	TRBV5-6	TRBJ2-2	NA	CASSRGPIFTGELFF	TGTGCCAGCAGCCGGGGGCCGATCTTTACCGGGGAGCTGTTTTTT
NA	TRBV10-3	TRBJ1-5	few	CATSVRHSGGNQPQHF	TGTGCCACCAGCGTTCGTCATAGTGGGGGAAATCAGCCCCAGCATTTT
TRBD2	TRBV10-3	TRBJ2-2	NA	CAGTTSLTGELFF	TGTGCCGGGACGACTAGCCTCACCGGGGAGCTGTTTTTT
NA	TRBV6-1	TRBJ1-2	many	CASHTPGTFEYGYTF	TGTGCCAGCCATACTCCCGGGACATTCGAATATGGCTACACCTTC
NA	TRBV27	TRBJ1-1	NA	CASRSLQGIDTEAFF	TGTGCCAGCAGATCCTTACAGGGTATCGACACTGAAGCTTTCTTT
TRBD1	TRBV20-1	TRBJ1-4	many	CSAEGQGYEKLFF	TGCAGTGCTGAGGGACAGGGGTACGAAAAACTGTTTTTT
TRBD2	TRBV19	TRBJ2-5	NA	CASSSPLSGGPGTQYF	TGTGCCAGTAGTAGTCCCCTTTCGGGAGGGCCCGGGACCCAGTACTTC
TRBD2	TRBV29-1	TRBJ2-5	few	CSVDALGLAPIVETQYF	TGCAGCGTTGACGCCCTGGGACTAGCTCCCATAGTGGAGACCCAGTACTTC
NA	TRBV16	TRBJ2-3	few	CASSQSWEGAPGQSTDTQYF	TGTGCCAGCAGCCAATCATGGGAGGGGGCGCCGGGACAAAGCACAGATACGCAGTATTTT
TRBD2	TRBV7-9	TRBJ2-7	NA	CASSLGGVAGASYEQYF	TGTGCCAGCAGCTTAGGAGGTGTGGCGGGAGCATCCTACGAGCAGTACTTC
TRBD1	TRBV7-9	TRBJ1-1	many	CASRRQGGTEAFF	TGTGCCAGCAGGAGACAGGGAGGCACTGAAGCTTTCTTT
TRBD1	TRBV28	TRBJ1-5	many	CASGDRARNQPQHF	TGTGCCAGCGGGGACAGGGCAAGGAATCAGCCCCAGCATTTT
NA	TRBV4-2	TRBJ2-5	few	CASSQDFGGAQYF	TGTGCCAGCAGCCAAGATTTCGGGGGAGCCCAGTACTTC
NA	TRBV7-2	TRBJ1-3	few	CASSSIGSGNTIYF	TGTGCCAGCAGCTCCATCGGCTCTGGAAACACCATATATTTT
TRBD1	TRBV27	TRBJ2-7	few	CASSSTGTGDVYEQYF	TGTGCCAGCAGTTCCACCGGAACAGGGGACGTCTACGAGCAGTACTTC
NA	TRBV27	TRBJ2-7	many	CASSSQGSFFEQYF	TGTGCCAGCAGTTCCCAAGGCAGTTTTTTCGAGCAGTACTTC
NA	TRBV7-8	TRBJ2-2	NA	CASSLYRLNTGELFF	TGTGCCAGCAGCTTGTACAGGTTGAACACCGGGGAGCTGTTTTTT
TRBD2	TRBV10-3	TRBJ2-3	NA	CATRPSGTWTDTQYF	TGTGCCACGCGGCCTAGCGGGACGTGGACAGATACGCAGTATTTT
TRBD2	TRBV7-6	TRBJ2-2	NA	CASSLIAGVTGELFF	TGTGCCAGCAGCTTAATCGCGGGAGTAACCGGGGAGCTGTTTTTT
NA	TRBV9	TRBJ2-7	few	CVSSETASSYEQYF	TGTGTCAGCAGCGAGACAGCGAGCTCCTACGAGCAGTACTTC
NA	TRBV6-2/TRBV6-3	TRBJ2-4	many	CASTAGTAKNIQYF	TGTGCCAGCACCGCCGGGACGGCCAAAAACATTCAGTACTTC
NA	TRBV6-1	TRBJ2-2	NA	CASTLETSGVAGELFF	TGTGCCAGCACTCTTGAGACTAGTGGTGTTGCCGGGGAGCTGTTTTTT
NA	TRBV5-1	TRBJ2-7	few	CASSLDGFSEQYF	TGCGCCAGCAGCTTGGACGGCTTCAGCGAGCAGTACTTC
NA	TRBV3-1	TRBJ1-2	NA	CASRDSGYGYTF	TGTGCCAGCAGGGACTCGGGCTATGGCTACACCTTC
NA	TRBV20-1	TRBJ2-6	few	CSANSGVGGANVLTF	TGCAGTGCTAACTCAGGGGTGGGGGGGGCCAACGTCCTGACTTTC
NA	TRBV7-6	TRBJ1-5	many	CASSSQGTRNQPQHF	TGTGCCAGCAGCTCTCAGGGGACACGCAATCAGCCCCAGCATTTT
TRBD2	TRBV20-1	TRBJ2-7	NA	CSAPGVWSKREGLYEQYF	TGCAGTGCCCCAGGCGTCTGGAGTAAGCGGGAGGGCCTCTACGAGCAGTACTTC
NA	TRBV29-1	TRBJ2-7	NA	CSVVLGAMSSYEQYF	TGCAGCGTTGTACTGGGGGCGATGAGCTCCTACGAGCAGTACTTC
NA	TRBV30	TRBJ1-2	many	CAWSNGDGYTF	TGTGCCTGGAGTAACGGGGATGGCTACACCTTC
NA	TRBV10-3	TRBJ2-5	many	CAINDGQETQYF	TGTGCCATCAATGACGGACAAGAGACCCAGTACTTC
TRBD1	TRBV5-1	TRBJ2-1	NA	CASSLGQGNSYNEQFF	TGCGCCAGCAGCTTGGGACAGGGAAACTCCTACAATGAGCAGTTCTTC
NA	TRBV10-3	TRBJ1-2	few	CAISESGSGGYTF	TGTGCCATCAGTGAGTCAGGGTCGGGAGGCTACACCTTC
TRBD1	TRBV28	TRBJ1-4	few	CASSSRGRYEKLFF	TGTGCCAGCAGTTCCAGGGGGCGATACGAAAAACTGTTTTTT
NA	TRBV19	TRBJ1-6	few	CASMGVPNSPLHF	TGTGCCAGTATGGGGGTACCTAATTCACCCCTCCACTTT
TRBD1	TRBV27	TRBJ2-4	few	CASSTGGEDIQYF	TGTGCCAGCAGTACAGGGGGCGAGGACATTCAGTACTTC
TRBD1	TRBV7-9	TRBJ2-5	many	CASSSSGQGVRETQYF	TGTGCCAGCAGCTCCAGCGGACAGGGGGTGAGGGAGACCCAGTACTTC
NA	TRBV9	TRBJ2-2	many	CASSWTVPGELFF	TGTGCCAGCAGCTGGACAGTTCCCGGGGAGCTGTTTTTT
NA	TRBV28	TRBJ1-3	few	CASSGVGQRSGNTIYF	TGTGCCAGCAGTGGGGTAGGACAGAGGTCTGGAAACACCATATATTTT
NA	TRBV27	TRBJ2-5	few	CASSFWTQGGDETQYF	TGTGCCAGCAGTTTTTGGACCCAGGGGGGGGACGAGACCCAGTACTTC
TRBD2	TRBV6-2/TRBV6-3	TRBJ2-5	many	CASSGLAAGETQYF	TGTGCCAGCAGTGGCCTAGCGGCGGGGGAGACCCAGTACTTC
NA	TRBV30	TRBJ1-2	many	CAWSWAGSYGYTF	TGTGCCTGGAGTTGGGCAGGGTCGTATGGCTACACCTTC
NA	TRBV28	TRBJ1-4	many	CASSSTTVVNEKLFF	TGTGCCAGCAGTTCCACGACAGTGGTTAATGAAAAACTGTTTTTT
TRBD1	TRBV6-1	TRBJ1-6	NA	CASSQYDRVGSPLHF	TGTGCCAGCAGCCAATACGACAGGGTTGGCTCACCCCTCCACTTT
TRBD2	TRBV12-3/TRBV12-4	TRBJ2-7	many	CASSLGGRIGESYEQYF	TGTGCCAGCAGTTTAGGCGGGAGGATAGGAGAGTCCTACGAGCAGTACTTC
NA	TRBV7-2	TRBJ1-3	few	CASSLVGGPGNTIYF	TGTGCCAGCAGCTTAGTGGGGGGCCCTGGAAACACCATATATTTT
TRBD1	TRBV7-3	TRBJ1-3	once	CASSLVFYIGRGPGNTIYF	TGTGCCAGCAGCTTAGTCTTTTACATCGGCAGGGGGCCAGGAAACACCATATATTTT
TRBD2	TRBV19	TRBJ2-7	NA	CASSPRGLAGFPYEQYF	TGTGCCAGTAGTCCCCGGGGACTAGCGGGCTTTCCCTACGAGCAGTACTTC
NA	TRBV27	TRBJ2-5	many	CASSILGSGKTQYF	TGTGCCAGCAGCATCCTAGGGTCCGGGAAGACCCAGTACTTC
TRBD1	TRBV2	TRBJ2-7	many	CASFDRGNEQYF	TGTGCCAGCTTCGACAGGGGCAACGAGCAGTACTTC
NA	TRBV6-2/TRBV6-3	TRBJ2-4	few	CASSYSKNIQYF	TGTGCCAGCAGTTACTCTAAGAACATTCAGTACTTC
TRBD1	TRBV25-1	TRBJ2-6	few	CASSGISWTGKSPGANVLAF	TGTGCCAGCAGTGGAATCTCCTGGACAGGGAAGTCTCCTGGGGCCAACGTCCTGGCTTTC
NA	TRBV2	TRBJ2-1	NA	CASIIQEAGEQFF	TGTGCCAGCATAATACAGGAAGCGGGTGAGCAGTTCTTC
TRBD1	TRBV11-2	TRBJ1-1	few	CASSLDLTGGFVNTEAFF	TGTGCCAGCAGCTTAGATTTGACAGGGGGCTTCGTGAACACTGAAGCTTTCTTT
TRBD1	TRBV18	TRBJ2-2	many	CASSPLHGTDITGELFF	TGTGCCAGCTCACCACTTCACGGGACAGATATCACCGGGGAGCTGTTTTTT
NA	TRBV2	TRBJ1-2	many	CASSEEWAIPYGYTF	TGTGCCAGCAGTGAAGAATGGGCGATCCCCTATGGCTACACCTTC